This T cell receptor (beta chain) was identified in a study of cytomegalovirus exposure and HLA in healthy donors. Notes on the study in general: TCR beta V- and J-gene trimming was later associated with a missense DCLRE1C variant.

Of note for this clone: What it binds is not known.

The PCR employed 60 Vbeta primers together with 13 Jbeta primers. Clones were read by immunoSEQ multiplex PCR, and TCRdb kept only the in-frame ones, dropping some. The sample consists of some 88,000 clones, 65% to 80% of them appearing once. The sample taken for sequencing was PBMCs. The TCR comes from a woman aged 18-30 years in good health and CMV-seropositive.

DNA for the CDR3: TGTGCCAGCAGCCGCATCGGGACAGGGGACACTGAAGCTTTCTTT. It codes for CASSRIGTGDTEAFF. The genes are TRBV7-9 and TRBJ1-1; 10 bases match TRBD1. The CDR3 is 15 amino acids. With V trimmed by 5 bases and J by 3 bases, 6 bases remained unmatched. Per the germline V gene, CDR1 is SEHNR and CDR2 is FQNEAQ (reference sequence). The full variable domain, rest sourced from reference TRBV7-9 and TRBJ1-1, is DTGVSQNPRHKITKRGQNVTFRCDPISEHNRLYWYRQTLGQGPEFLTYFQNEAQLEKSRLLSDRFSAERPKGSFSTLEIQRTEQGDSAMYLCASSRIGTGDTEAFFGQGTRLTVV.